This T cell receptor beta chain was profiled in a study of CD8+ T cells in alopecia areata. Extraction and reverse transcription of RNA yielded cDNA as the sequencing template. Clones were sequenced by immunoSEQ multiplex PCR, and TCRdb holds only the in-frame ones, with some missing. Of 210,000 or so clones in the sample, just over 65% were seen once. The treatment is: oral pan-JAK inhibitor, 5-10 mg twice daily. The CDR3 spans 14 residues. The germline V gene encodes CDR1 GTSNPN and CDR2 SVGIG (reference sequence). V was trimmed by 4 bases and J by 1 base, leaving 10 bases between them. The gene calls are TRBV30 and TRBJ2-2, with D possibly matching TRBD2 (5 bases). The material was CD4+ T cells sorted from blood, obtained around week 46, from a patient treated with tofacitinib. The sequence came from a human donor with alopecia areata. As DNA, the CDR3 is TGTGCCTGGATAAGCGGCTTGAACACCGGGGAGCTGTTTTTT. It specifies CAWISGLNTGELFF.